Described below is a single T cell receptor beta chain sequence and its context. Data came from immunoSEQ multiplex PCR; TCRdb stores just in-frame clones and leaves some out. The sample has around 130,000 clones, under 90% seen once; the top ten hold around 3.4%. CDR3 length: 17 amino acids. The germline V gene has CDR1 SGHTA and CDR2 FQGNSA. V was cut by 2 bases and J by 0 bases, with 16 bases left in between. This entry belongs to a study of cytomegalovirus exposure and HLA in healthy donors. Material for sequencing was PBMCs. The chain combines TRBV7-2 with TRBJ1-1; no clear D. The TCR comes from a man under 40 in good health and CMV-seronegative. CDR3 in amino acids: CASSLTTRRILNTEAFF. The CDR3 DNA sequence: TGTGCCAGCAGCTTAACAACCCGGAGGATCCTGAACACTGAAGCTTTCTTT. The full variable domain, completed using reference TRBV7-2 and TRBJ1-1, is GAGVSQSPSNKVTEKGKDVELRCDPISGHTALYWYRQSLGQGLEFLIYFQGNSAPDKSGLPSDRFSAERTGGSVSTLTIQRTQQEDSAVYLCASSLTTRRILNTEAFFGQGTRLTVV.